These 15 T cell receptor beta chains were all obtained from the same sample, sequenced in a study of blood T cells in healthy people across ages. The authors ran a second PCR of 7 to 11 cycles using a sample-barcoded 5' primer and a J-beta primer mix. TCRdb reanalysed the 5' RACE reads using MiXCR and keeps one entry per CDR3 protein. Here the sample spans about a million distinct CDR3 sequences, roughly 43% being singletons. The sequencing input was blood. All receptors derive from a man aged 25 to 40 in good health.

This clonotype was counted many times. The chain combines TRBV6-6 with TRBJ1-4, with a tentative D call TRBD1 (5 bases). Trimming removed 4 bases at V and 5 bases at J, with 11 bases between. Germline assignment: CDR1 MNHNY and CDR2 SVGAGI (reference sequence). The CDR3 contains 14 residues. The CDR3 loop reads CASSSGTKNEKLFF. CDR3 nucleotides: TGTGCCAGCAGTTCCGGGACGAAGAATGAAAAACTGTTTTTT.

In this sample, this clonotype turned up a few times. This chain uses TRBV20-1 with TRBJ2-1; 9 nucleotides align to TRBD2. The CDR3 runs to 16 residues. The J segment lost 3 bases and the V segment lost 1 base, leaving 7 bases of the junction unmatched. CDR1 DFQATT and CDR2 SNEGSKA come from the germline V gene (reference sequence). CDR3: CSARGGSGGYYNEQFF. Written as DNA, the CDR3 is TGCAGTGCTAGAGGGGGTAGCGGGGGATACTACAATGAGCAGTTCTTC.

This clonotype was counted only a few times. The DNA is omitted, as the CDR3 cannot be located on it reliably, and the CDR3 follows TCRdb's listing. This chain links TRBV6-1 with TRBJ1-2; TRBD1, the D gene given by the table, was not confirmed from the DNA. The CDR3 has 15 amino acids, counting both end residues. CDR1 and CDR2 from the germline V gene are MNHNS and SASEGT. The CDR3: CASSRFGEGQTSGTF.

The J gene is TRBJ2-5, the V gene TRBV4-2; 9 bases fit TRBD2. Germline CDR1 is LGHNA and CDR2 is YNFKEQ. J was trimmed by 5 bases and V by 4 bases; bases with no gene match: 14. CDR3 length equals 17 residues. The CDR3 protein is CASSPRLSGGSGETQYF. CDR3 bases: TGTGCCAGCAGCCCACGACTAAGCGGGGGGTCAGGGGAGACCCAGTACTTC.

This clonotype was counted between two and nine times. Here the CDR3 DNA reads TGTGCCAGCGTCCGGGACCTCCTGGGAAATGAGCAGTTCTTC. It is translated as CASVRDLLGNEQFF. The V and J genes are TRBV2 and TRBJ2-1; D is tentatively TRBD1 or TRBD2 (5 bases each). Germline V gene lookup returns CDR1 SNHLY and CDR2 FYNNEI. Trimming pared 8 bases from V and 7 bases from J, leaving 18 bases between. The CDR3 sequence is 14 residues long. Looking up the rest from reference TRBV2 and TRBJ2-1 gives the full variable domain: EPEVTQTPSHQVTQMGQEVILRCVPISNHLYFYWYRQILGQKVEFLVSFYNNEISEKSEIFDDQFSVERPDGSNFTLKIRSTKLEDSAMYFCASVRDLLGNEQFFGPGTRLTVL.

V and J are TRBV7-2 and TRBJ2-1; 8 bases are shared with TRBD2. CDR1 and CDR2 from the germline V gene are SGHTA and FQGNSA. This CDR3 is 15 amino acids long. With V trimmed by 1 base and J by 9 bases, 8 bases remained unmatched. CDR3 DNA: TGTGCCAGCAGCTTAGATCTAGCGGGTCGTGGTGAGCAGTTCTTC. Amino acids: CASSLDLAGRGEQFF.

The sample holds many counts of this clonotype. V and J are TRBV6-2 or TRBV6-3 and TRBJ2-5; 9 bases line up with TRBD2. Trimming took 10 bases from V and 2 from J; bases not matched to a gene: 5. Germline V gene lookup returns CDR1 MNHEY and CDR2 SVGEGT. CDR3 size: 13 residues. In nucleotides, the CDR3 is TGTGCCATCCGACTAGCGGAACAAGAGACCCAGTACTTC. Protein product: CAIRLAEQETQYF.

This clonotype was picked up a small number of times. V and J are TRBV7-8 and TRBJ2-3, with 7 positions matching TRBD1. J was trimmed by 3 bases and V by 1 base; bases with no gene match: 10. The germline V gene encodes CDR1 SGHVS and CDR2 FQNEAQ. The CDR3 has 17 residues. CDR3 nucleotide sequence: TGTGCCAGCAGCTTAGATCTAGACAGGGTCATAACAGATACGCAGTATTTT. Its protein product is CASSLDLDRVITDTQYF.

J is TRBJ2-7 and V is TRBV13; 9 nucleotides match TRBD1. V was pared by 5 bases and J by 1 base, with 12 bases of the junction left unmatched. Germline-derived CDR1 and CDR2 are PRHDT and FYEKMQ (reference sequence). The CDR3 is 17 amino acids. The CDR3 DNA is TGTGCCAGCAGCCCAAAACACCGGGACAGGGAATCCTACGAGCAGTACTTC. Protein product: CASSPKHRDRESYEQYF. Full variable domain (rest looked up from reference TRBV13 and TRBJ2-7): AAGVIQSPRHLIKEKRETATLKCYPIPRHDTVYWYQQGPGQDPQFLISFYEKMQSDKGSIPDRFSAQQFSDYHSELNMSSLELGDSALYFCASSPKHRDRESYEQYFGPGTRLTVT.

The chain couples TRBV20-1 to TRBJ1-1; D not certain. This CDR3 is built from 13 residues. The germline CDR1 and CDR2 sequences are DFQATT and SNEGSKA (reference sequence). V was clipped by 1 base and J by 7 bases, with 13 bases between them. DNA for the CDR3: TGCAGTGCTAGAGTTCCGCCTCGATGTGAAGCTTTCTTT. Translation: CSARVPPRCEAFF.

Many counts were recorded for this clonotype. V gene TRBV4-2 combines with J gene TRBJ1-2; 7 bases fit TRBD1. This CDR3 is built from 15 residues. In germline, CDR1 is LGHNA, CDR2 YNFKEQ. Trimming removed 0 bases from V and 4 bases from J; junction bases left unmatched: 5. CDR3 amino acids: CASSQDRAGGYGYTF. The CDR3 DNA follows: TGTGCCAGCAGCCAAGATCGAGCAGGGGGCTATGGCTACACCTTC.

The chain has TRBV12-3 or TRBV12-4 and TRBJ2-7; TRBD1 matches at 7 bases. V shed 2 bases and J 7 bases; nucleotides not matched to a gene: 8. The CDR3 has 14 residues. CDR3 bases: TGTGCCAGCAGTTTATCCGGGACAGCCGCTGAGCAGTACTTC. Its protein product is CASSLSGTAAEQYF.

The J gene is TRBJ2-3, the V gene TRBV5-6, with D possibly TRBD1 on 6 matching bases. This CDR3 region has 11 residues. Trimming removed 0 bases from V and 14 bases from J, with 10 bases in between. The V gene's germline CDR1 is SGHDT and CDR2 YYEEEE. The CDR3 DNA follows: TGTGCCAGCAGCTTGGACAGGGTGGTGTATTTT. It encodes CASSLDRVVYF.

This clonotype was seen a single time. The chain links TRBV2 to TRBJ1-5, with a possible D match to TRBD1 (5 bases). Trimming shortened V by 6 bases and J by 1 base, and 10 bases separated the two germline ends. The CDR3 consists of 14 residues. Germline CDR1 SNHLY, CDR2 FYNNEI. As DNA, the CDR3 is TGTGCCAGCAGCGGGACGGTGAGCAATCAGCCCCAGCATTTT. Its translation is CASSGTVSNQPQHF.

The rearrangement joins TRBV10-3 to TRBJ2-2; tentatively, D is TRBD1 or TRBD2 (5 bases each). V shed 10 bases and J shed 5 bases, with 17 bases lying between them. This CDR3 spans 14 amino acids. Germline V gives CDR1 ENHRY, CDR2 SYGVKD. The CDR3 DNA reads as TGTGCCACTCGGGACCATGGAGAAACCGGGGAGCTGTTTTTT. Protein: CATRDHGETGELFF.